The 28 T cell receptor beta chains reported below all come from one sample, sequenced in a study of low-dose radiotherapy and immunotherapy resistance in tumors. Primers targeting TRAV and TRBV primed first-strand cDNA, covering alpha and beta chains. A roughly 20-cycle PCR with a constant-region primer and V-primer adapter amplified TCRs. TCRdb recomputed calls from the reads with MiXCR, one row per CDR3 protein. Among 100,000 or so distinct CDR3 sequences, less than 25% were seen once, and the ten largest hold 4.1%. Time point: after trial treatment. This sample's treatment: LDRT plus nivolumab, ipilimumab, low-dose cyclophosphamide and aspirin (RACIN trial). This sample comprised PBMCs, obtained after low-dose radiotherapy plus immunotherapy. These receptors were taken from a male donor with prostate cancer.

This clonotype was recorded many times. This sequence joins TRBV5-1 and TRBJ1-2; 7 bases fit TRBD1. The CDR3 is 13 amino acids. V was pared by 1 base and J by 4 bases, with 1 base of the junction left unmatched. Germline-derived CDR1 and CDR2 are SGHRS and YFSETQ. The CDR3 spells CASSLTGVYGYTF. DNA for the CDR3: TGCGCCAGCAGCTTGACAGGGGTCTATGGCTACACCTTC.

This clonotype was observed at least ten times. This CDR3 is CSAREGTDTQYF. The DNA of the CDR3 is TGCAGTGCGAGGGAGGGGACAGATACGCAGTATTTT. The chain joins TRBV20-1 to TRBJ2-3, with 7 bases identical to TRBD2. J gave up 3 bases and V 6 bases, and 3 bases lay outside the gene matches. In germline, CDR1 is DFQATT, CDR2 SNEGSKA (reference sequence). CDR3 length: 12 amino acids.

The chain combines TRBV11-2 with TRBJ2-3, with D uncertain. V was trimmed by 4 bases and J by 0 bases, leaving 8 bases between them. The length of the CDR3 is 14 residues. Germline assignment: CDR1 SGHAT and CDR2 FQNNGV. The CDR3 DNA sequence: TGTGCCAGCAGCTCCGGGTCCAGCACAGATACGCAGTATTTT. It codes for CASSSGSSTDTQYF.

This clonotype has ten or more counts. The chain combines TRBV11-2 with TRBJ2-1; D gene unclear. The ends were cut back, 5 bases at V and 10 bases at J, with 15 bases in the middle. CDR3 length: 13 residues. Germline loops: CDR1 SGHAT, CDR2 FQNNGV. CDR3 amino acids: CASSPTRVGEQFF. CDR3 in DNA: TGTGCCAGCAGCCCTACCCGAGTGGGCGAGCAGTTCTTC.

This clonotype came up many times. The V call is TRBV12-3 or TRBV12-4, the J call TRBJ2-1, with D unclear. This CDR3 contains 12 residues. Trimming shortened V by 8 bases and J by 5 bases, and 10 bases separated the two germline ends. The DNA for the CDR3 is TGTGCCAGCGGACGACCAGACAATGAGCAGTTCTTC. This translates into CASGRPDNEQFF.

Many counts were recorded for this clonotype. This chain joins TRBV9 and TRBJ2-7; no clear D. The germline gives CDR1 SGDLS, CDR2 YYNGEE. There are 14 residues in the CDR3. The germline V and J ends were trimmed by 3 bases and 2 bases, with 12 bases remaining between them. The CDR3 is CASSGGARPYEQYF. The CDR3 nucleotides read TGTGCCAGCAGCGGTGGAGCCCGACCCTACGAGCAGTACTTC.

The sample holds a few counts of this clonotype. Since a far larger clone is one base different, this is likely a read error. This rearrangement joins TRBV5-4 to TRBJ2-1; D gene uncertain. This CDR3 comprises 12 residues. CDR1 is SGHNT, CDR2 YYREEE, per germline (reference sequence). V was pared by 0 bases and J by 6 bases, with 4 bases between. In nucleotides, the CDR3 is TGTGCCAGCAGCTTGGCCCCCAATGAGCAGTTCTTC. It specifies CASSLAPNEQFF.

This clonotype was seen many times. J is TRBJ2-3 and V is TRBV20-1; D is unresolved. Germline CDR1 DFQATT, CDR2 SNEGSKA (reference sequence). V lost 3 bases to trimming and J lost 4 bases, with 17 bases between them. This CDR3 has 15 amino acids. CDR3 bases: TGCAGTGCTAGGCCCCCCATTAGTGGAGCAGATACGCAGTATTTT. Translating gives CSARPPISGADTQYF.

This chain joins TRBV3-1 and TRBJ2-4; TRBD2 agrees at 9 bases. V was pared by 3 bases and J by 3 bases, with 3 bases of the junction left unmatched. Germline CDR1 LGHDT, CDR2 YNNKEL (reference sequence). The CDR3 runs to 15 residues. This CDR3 reads CASSHLAGSKNIQYF. As DNA, the CDR3 is TGTGCCAGCAGCCACCTAGCGGGGAGCAAAAACATTCAGTACTTC.

The chain recombines TRBV19 with TRBJ2-5; 14 bases fit TRBD2. The length of the CDR3 is 15 residues. The germline CDR1 and CDR2 sequences are LNHDA and SQIVND (reference sequence). V shed 7 bases and J 4 bases; nucleotides not matched to a gene: 5. In DNA form, the CDR3 reads TGTGCCAGTACCCCGACTAGCGGGGGGGCAGAGACCCAGTACTTC. It translates to CASTPTSGGAETQYF.

This clonotype was seen repeatedly, ten times or more. CDR3 sequence reads: CASSATAGTDTQYF. DNA of the CDR3: TGTGCCAGCAGCGCCACTGCGGGGACAGATACGCAGTATTTT. The chain combines TRBV7-9 with TRBJ2-3; D is possibly TRBD2 (6 bases). Trimming took off 5 bases at V and 3 bases at J, with 12 bases between the two ends. This CDR3 contains 14 residues. Germline loops: CDR1 SEHNR, CDR2 FQNEAQ (reference sequence).

Points on this clonotype: One end of the junction does not line up with germline, which may come from a read error. This chain connects TRBV5-1 to TRBJ1-6; D is uncertain. Germline-derived CDR1 and CDR2 are SGHRS and YFSETQ. This CDR3 has 15 residues. CDR3 in amino acids: CASSLPSSYNSPLHF. CDR3 sequence (DNA): TGTGCCAGCAGCCTACCCAGCTCCTATAATTCACCCCTCCACTTT.

The sample holds many counts of this clonotype. The chain has TRBV19 and TRBJ2-1, with TRBD2 matching over 7 bases. This CDR3 has 15 residues. J lost 6 bases, V lost 1 base, and 6 bases had no gene match. In germline, CDR1 is LNHDA, CDR2 SQIVND (reference sequence). The CDR3 loop reads CASSIATSVLNEQFF. The CDR3 DNA is TGTGCCAGTAGTATAGCTACTAGCGTACTCAATGAGCAGTTCTTC. The full variable domain, its missing parts supplied by reference TRBV19 and TRBJ2-1, is DGGITQSPKYLFRKEGQNVTLSCEQNLNHDAMYWYRQDPGQGLRLIYYSQIVNDFQKGDIAEGYSVSREKKESFPLTVTSAQKNPTAFYLCASSIATSVLNEQFFGPGTRLTVL.

This clonotype was counted many times. The chain employs TRBV19 and TRBJ1-1; D call uncertain. In germline, CDR1 is LNHDA, CDR2 SQIVND (reference sequence). V lost 1 base and J 1 base, leaving 7 bases between the germline ends. This CDR3 has 14 residues. CDR3 loop: CASSIVDANTEAFF. Here the CDR3 DNA reads TGTGCCAGTAGTATAGTTGACGCGAACACTGAAGCTTTCTTT.

This clonotype was counted a few times. This chain joins TRBV3-1 and TRBJ1-1, with unresolved D. The CDR3 covers 15 residues. The germline V gene encodes CDR1 LGHDT and CDR2 YNNKEL (reference sequence). The V end lost 4 bases, the J end lost 1 base, and 13 bases lay between the germline ends. The CDR3 nucleotides read TGTGCCAGCAGCCCGCATGAGGGCGGGAACACTGAAGCTTTCTTT. This translates into CASSPHEGGNTEAFF. Combining the CDR3 with reference TRBV3-1 and TRBJ1-1 gives the whole variable domain DTAVSQTPKYLVTQMGNDKSIKCEQNLGHDTMYWYKQDSKKFLKIMFSYNNKELIINETVPNRFSPKSPDKAHLNLHINSLELGDSAVYFCASSPHEGGNTEAFFGQGTRLTVV.

Comment on this clonotype: A single base is all that separates this from a far larger clone, so a read error is likely. The chain carries TRBV4-3 and TRBJ2-7, with 13 bases fitting TRBD2. After removal of 0 bases from V and 7 bases from J, the junction contained 6 bases not matched to a gene. Per germline, CDR1 LGHNA and CDR2 YSLEER. The CDR3 totals 16 residues. CDR3 DNA sequence: TGCGCCAGCAGCCAAGAGGGACTAGCGGGATACAATGAGCAGTACTTC. This translates into CASSQEGLAGYNEQYF.

There are many counts of this clonotype. This rearrangement joins TRBV10-2 to TRBJ2-1; 11 positions agree with TRBD1. The germline CDR1 and CDR2 sequences are WSHSY and SAAADI. J gave up 14 bases and V 7 bases, and 10 bases lay outside the gene matches. The CDR3 totals 13 residues. CDR3 sequence reads: CASKGQGVLLEFF. CDR3 coding DNA: TGCGCCAGCAAGGGACAGGGGGTACTCTTGGAGTTCTTC.

This clonotype has at least ten counts. This chain links TRBV4-1 with TRBJ2-2, with 14 bases lining up with TRBD2. In germline, CDR1 is MGHRA, CDR2 YSYEKL. With V trimmed by 4 bases and J by 0 bases, 10 bases remained unmatched. The CDR3 runs to 20 residues. The CDR3 protein is CASSRIGLAGGNANTGELFF. CDR3 in DNA: TGCGCCAGCAGCCGCATAGGACTAGCGGGGGGAAACGCGAACACCGGGGAGCTGTTTTTT.

The chain is built from TRBV5-1 and TRBJ2-3, with 7 bases identical to TRBD2. Unmatched junction bases numbered 9, after V lost 4 bases and J lost 4 bases. Germline values: CDR1 SGHRS, CDR2 YFSETQ. The CDR3 is made up of 15 amino acids. The CDR3 reads CASSAWTSGSDTQYF. DNA of the CDR3: TGCGCCAGCAGCGCTTGGACTAGTGGTTCAGATACGCAGTATTTT.

This clonotype is a singleton in its sample. This is likely an artifact of a read error, given a far larger clone one base away. The chain couples TRBV12-3 or TRBV12-4 to TRBJ2-1; a possible D gene is TRBD1 (5 bases). The CDR3 spans 13 residues. Trimming removed 3 bases at V and 10 bases at J, with 13 bases between. Written as DNA, the CDR3 is TGTGCCAGCAGTTTTGGAGTAGCAGGGGAGCAGTTCTTC. It translates to CASSFGVAGEQFF.

Notes on this clonotype: A far bigger clonotype differs at one base, so this is likely a read error. The conserved closing phenylalanine or tryptophan is absent in this CDR3, likely reflecting a read error. The V call is TRBV6-1, the J call TRBJ1-6; TRBD1 matches at 8 bases. In germline, CDR1 is MNHNS, CDR2 SASEGT. The CDR3 covers 15 residues. The ends lost 5 bases at V and 9 bases at J; junction bases unmatched: 9. The DNA of the CDR3 is TGTGCCAGCAGTTACAAGGGACAGGCGGTTTCACCCCTCCACTTA. This translates into CASSYKGQAVSPLHL.

Many counts were recorded for this clonotype. Here the CDR3 DNA reads TGTGCCAGCCGGGAGAGGAGGGCCCAGTACTTC. Its protein product is CASRERRAQYF. The rearrangement joins TRBV6-6 to TRBJ2-5; weak D call: TRBD2 (6 bases). This CDR3 contains 11 residues. The V gene lost 8 bases and the J gene lost 9 bases, with 13 bases spanning the gap. Germline lookup yields CDR1 MNHNY and CDR2 SVGAGI (reference sequence).

On this clonotype itself: A much larger clone sits a single nucleotide away, making a read error possible. The V and J genes are TRBV7-9 and TRBJ2-2; TRBD1 might be the D (6 bases). The germline CDR1 and CDR2 sequences are SEHNR and FQNEAQ (reference sequence). CDR3 length: 14 residues. Here the CDR3 reads CASRLRGNIGELFF. The CDR3 nucleotides read TGTGCCAGCAGACTAAGGGGGAACATCGGGGAGCTGTTTTTT.

The chain employs TRBV20-1 and TRBJ2-4; a weak D match, TRBD2 (6 bases). V lost 5 bases and J 0 bases, leaving 17 bases between the germline ends. This CDR3 comprises 16 residues. Germline V gives CDR1 DFQATT, CDR2 SNEGSKA (reference sequence). The CDR3 loop reads CSALRWGVGAKNIQYF. CDR3 coding DNA: TGCAGTGCTCTCAGATGGGGGGTCGGAGCCAAAAACATTCAGTACTTC.

This clonotype was observed at least ten times. This chain links TRBV7-6 with TRBJ2-5; a weak D match, TRBD2 (6 bases). V dropped 8 bases and J dropped 1 base, with 17 bases sitting between them. The germline CDR1 and CDR2 sequences are SGHVS and FNYEAQ. The CDR3 sequence is 15 residues long. CDR3 sequence reads: CASALTSGLQETQYF. The CDR3 DNA sequence: TGTGCCAGCGCCCTCACCTCGGGACTCCAAGAGACCCAGTACTTC.

There are many counts of this clonotype. This rearrangement joins TRBV27 to TRBJ2-3; D uncertain. Germline V lookup: CDR1 MNHEY, CDR2 SMNVEV (reference sequence). The ends were cut back, 5 bases at V and 2 bases at J, with 11 bases in the middle. The CDR3 has 14 amino acids. CDR3: CASSSFGYTDTQYF. CDR3 in DNA: TGTGCCAGCAGTAGTTTTGGCTACACAGATACGCAGTATTTT.

This chain uses TRBV28 with TRBJ2-5, with D possibly being TRBD2 (6 bases). Germline V gives CDR1 MDHEN, CDR2 SYDVKM. V was trimmed by 4 bases and J by 6 bases, leaving 24 bases between them. The CDR3 extends over 17 amino acids. In DNA form, the CDR3 reads TGTGCCAGCAGTTCCCCGGCCATGGCGGGGAAAGGGAAGACCCAGTACTTC. Translation gives CASSSPAMAGKGKTQYF.

This clonotype was seen only once. A far more abundant clone sits one base away, making this likely a read error. The chain employs TRBV2 and TRBJ2-5; TRBD1 matches 7 bases. CDR3 length: 12 residues. The trim removed 10 bases at V and 11 bases at J, leaving 13 bases unmatched. Germline assignment: CDR1 SNHLY and CDR2 FYNNEI. CDR3 amino acids: CATQEGGNEQYF. The CDR3 DNA reads TGTGCCACCCAGGAAGGGGGCAATGAGCAGTACTTC.